These T cell receptor beta chains were read from a single sample in a study of T cell responses to AZD1222 COVID-19 vaccine. Generated by immunoSEQ multiplex PCR, the TCRdb table keeps only in-frame clones and is missing some. The sample shows 55,000 to 75,000 clones, approximately 90% of them seen only once. The specimen comprised peripheral blood, sampled on day 0 of AZD1222 vaccination. The source of these receptors is an adult in good health. Both conserved end residues are part of each CDR3. D genes are given only for firm matches. Only some rows state a clone size, as once, few, many or a class for expanded clones.

cdr3_aa: CASSPNRDYGYTF; cdr3_nt: TGTGCCAGCTCACCGAACAGGGACTATGGCTACACCTTC; j_call: TRBJ1-2; clone_size: -; v_call: TRBV18; d_call: -; cdr3_length: 13
cdr3_aa: CASSYQGGPSYEQYF; cdr3_nt: TGCGCCAGCAGCTACCAGGGGGGGCCCTCCTACGAGCAGTACTTC; j_call: TRBJ2-7; clone_size: once; v_call: TRBV5-1; d_call: -; cdr3_length: 15
cdr3_aa: CASRGQGGGGTEAFF; cdr3_nt: TGTGCCAGCCGGGGACAGGGAGGAGGTGGGACTGAAGCTTTCTTT; j_call: TRBJ1-1; clone_size: -; v_call: TRBV19; d_call: TRBD1; cdr3_length: 15
cdr3_aa: CASSFTGTVNQPQHF; cdr3_nt: TGCGCCAGCAGCTTTACCGGGACAGTGAATCAGCCCCAGCATTTT; j_call: TRBJ1-5; clone_size: -; v_call: TRBV5-1; d_call: TRBD1; cdr3_length: 15
cdr3_aa: CASSGGNQPQHF; cdr3_nt: TGTGCCAGCAGTGGGGGGAATCAGCCCCAGCATTTT; j_call: TRBJ1-5; clone_size: -; v_call: TRBV28; d_call: -; cdr3_length: 12
cdr3_aa: CASSLVDRVADTQYF; cdr3_nt: TGTGCCAGCAGCTTGGTGGACAGGGTGGCCGATACGCAGTATTTT; j_call: TRBJ2-3; clone_size: -; v_call: TRBV5-4; d_call: TRBD1; cdr3_length: 15
cdr3_aa: CSGGQGLNEKLFF; cdr3_nt: TGCAGCGGGGGGCAGGGCCTTAATGAAAAACTGTTTTTT; j_call: TRBJ1-4; clone_size: few; v_call: TRBV29-1; d_call: -; cdr3_length: 13
cdr3_aa: CASSHYGQGLAKNIQYF; cdr3_nt: TGCGCCAGCAGTCACTACGGTCAGGGACTAGCCAAAAACATTCAGTACTTC; j_call: TRBJ2-4; clone_size: -; v_call: TRBV23-1; d_call: -; cdr3_length: 17
cdr3_aa: CASSVEIAPTYGYTF; cdr3_nt: TGTGCCAGCAGCGTAGAAATAGCACCTACCTATGGCTACACCTTC; j_call: TRBJ1-2; clone_size: -; v_call: TRBV9; d_call: -; cdr3_length: 15
cdr3_aa: CASRATGTSFEQYF; cdr3_nt: TGTGCCAGCAGGGCAACAGGGACTTCGTTCGAGCAGTACTTC; j_call: TRBJ2-7; clone_size: -; v_call: TRBV2; d_call: -; cdr3_length: 14
cdr3_aa: CASSPGRGYTEAFF; cdr3_nt: TGTGCCAGCAGCCCCGGGCGGGGTTACACTGAAGCTTTCTTT; j_call: TRBJ1-1; clone_size: once; v_call: TRBV6-5; d_call: -; cdr3_length: 14
cdr3_aa: CASSQSWGGSDYGYTF; cdr3_nt: TGTGCCAGCAGCCAAAGCTGGGGCGGGAGTGACTATGGCTACACCTTC; j_call: TRBJ1-2; clone_size: once; v_call: TRBV11-2; d_call: -; cdr3_length: 16
cdr3_aa: CASSRTVAGNTIYF; cdr3_nt: TGTGCCAGCAGCCGGACAGTGGCTGGAAACACCATATATTTT; j_call: TRBJ1-3; clone_size: -; v_call: TRBV9; d_call: -; cdr3_length: 14
cdr3_aa: CASSMTGDRSYEQYF; cdr3_nt: TGTGCCAGCAGCATGACAGGGGATCGGTCCTACGAGCAGTACTTC; j_call: TRBJ2-7; clone_size: -; v_call: TRBV9; d_call: TRBD1; cdr3_length: 15
cdr3_aa: CASSLGQPYNEQFF; cdr3_nt: TGCGCCAGCAGCTTGGGACAGCCTTACAATGAGCAGTTCTTC; j_call: TRBJ2-1; clone_size: -; v_call: TRBV5-1; d_call: -; cdr3_length: 14
cdr3_aa: CASSLVAGLADTQYF; cdr3_nt: TGCGCCAGCAGCTTGGTAGCGGGGTTGGCAGATACGCAGTATTTT; j_call: TRBJ2-3; clone_size: -; v_call: TRBV5-1; d_call: TRBD2; cdr3_length: 15
cdr3_aa: CATSSRGRGNEQFF; cdr3_nt: TGTGCCACCAGCAGCAGGGGCAGAGGCAATGAGCAGTTCTTC; j_call: TRBJ2-1; clone_size: -; v_call: TRBV15; d_call: -; cdr3_length: 14
cdr3_aa: CASSSQGSNEQFF; cdr3_nt: TGTGCCAGCAGCTCTCAGGGTTCCAATGAGCAGTTCTTC; j_call: TRBJ2-1; clone_size: -; v_call: TRBV7-9; d_call: -; cdr3_length: 13
cdr3_aa: CASSLLTGQPQPQHF; cdr3_nt: TGTGCCAGCAGTTTGTTGACAGGGCAGCCTCAGCCCCAGCATTTT; j_call: TRBJ1-5; clone_size: -; v_call: TRBV28; d_call: TRBD1; cdr3_length: 15
cdr3_aa: CASSLVGRGVTGANVLTF; cdr3_nt: TGCGCCAGCAGCTTGGTAGGCAGGGGCGTAACTGGGGCCAACGTCCTGACTTTC; j_call: TRBJ2-6; clone_size: -; v_call: TRBV5-1; d_call: -; cdr3_length: 18
cdr3_aa: CAWGGQLNTEAFF; cdr3_nt: TGTGCCTGGGGCGGACAGTTAAACACTGAAGCTTTCTTT; j_call: TRBJ1-1; clone_size: once; v_call: TRBV30; d_call: -; cdr3_length: 13
cdr3_aa: CASSNRTGANSPLHF; cdr3_nt: TGCGCCAGCAGCAATAGGACAGGGGCTAATTCACCCCTCCACTTT; j_call: TRBJ1-6; clone_size: once; v_call: TRBV5-1; d_call: TRBD1; cdr3_length: 15
cdr3_aa: CASSLGTGHEAEAFF; cdr3_nt: TGTGCCAGCAGCTTGGGGACAGGCCACGAGGCTGAAGCTTTCTTT; j_call: TRBJ1-1; clone_size: -; v_call: TRBV5-8; d_call: TRBD1; cdr3_length: 15
cdr3_aa: CASSPPGQGVGNQPQHF; cdr3_nt: TGTGCCAGCTCACCACCGGGACAGGGGGTAGGCAATCAGCCCCAGCATTTT; j_call: TRBJ1-5; clone_size: -; v_call: TRBV18; d_call: TRBD1; cdr3_length: 17
cdr3_aa: CASSFQTDTQYF; cdr3_nt: TGTGCCAGCAGTTTCCAGACAGATACGCAGTATTTT; j_call: TRBJ2-3; clone_size: -; v_call: TRBV12-3/TRBV12-4; d_call: -; cdr3_length: 12